This is a list of T cell receptor beta chains from one sample in a study of human T cells and chemical hapten exposure. TCRdb itself ran the RACE reads through MiXCR, one entry per CDR3 protein. The sample shows 60,000 to 70,000 distinct CDR3 sequences, roughly 9.8% of them seen only once. The source material was whole blood, sampled in connection with sensitization to the hapten diphenylcyclopropenone (DPC). These receptors all come from a woman in her 50s with alopecia areata. Some clones in this sample may be carry-over from other donors' samples. The CDR3 runs from the conserved cysteine through the conserved F or W. D genes are given only for firm matches. Some rows mark clone size as missing; the rest say once, few, many or name a class of expanded clone.

D	V	J	size	DNA	CDR3
.	TRBV4-2	TRBJ2-1	.	TGTGCCAGCAGCCGGGGGTTAAATGAGCAGTTCTTC	CASSRGLNEQFF
.	TRBV11-1	TRBJ1-4	few	TGTGCCAGCAGCGACAACAGGACTCCCGCGGAAAAACTGTTTTTT	CASSDNRTPAEKLFF
.	TRBV10-1	TRBJ2-2	few	TGCGCCAGCGGGAGCACCGGGGAGCTGTTTTTT	CASGSTGELFF
TRBD2	TRBV15	TRBJ2-1	many	TGTGCCACCAGCAGAGTGGCGGGGGGGCGAAATGAGCAGTTCTTC	CATSRVAGGRNEQFF
.	TRBV4-2	TRBJ2-3	.	TGTGCCAGCAGCCAGACGGGTCTTCAAGGGAGCACAGATACGCAGTATTTT	CASSQTGLQGSTDTQYF
.	TRBV7-9	TRBJ2-5	.	TGTGCCAGCAGCCCTCCGGGGCGGGAAGAGACCCAGTACTTC	CASSPPGREETQYF
TRBD2	TRBV20-1	TRBJ2-7	many	TGCAGTGCTAGAGTGGCTAGCGGGAGGGGGACCTACGAGCAGTACTTC	CSARVASGRGTYEQYF
TRBD1	TRBV2	TRBJ2-3	.	TGTGCCAGCAGGAGGACAGGGCGCACAGATACGCAGTATTTT	CASRRTGRTDTQYF
.	TRBV6-6	TRBJ2-7	many	TGTGCCAGCAGTGGGGTGGGTTACGAGCAGTACTTC	CASSGVGYEQYF
.	TRBV12-3/TRBV12-4	TRBJ2-3	few	TGTGCCAGCACCAGCAATCTAGGTCCCACAGATACGCAGTATTTT	CASTSNLGPTDTQYF
.	TRBV29-1	TRBJ2-5	.	TGCAGCGTGCCCTTTTTAGGGGAGACCCAGTACTTC	CSVPFLGETQYF
.	TRBV7-6	TRBJ2-3	many	TGTGCCAGCAGATCAAGCGGGGATACGCAGTATTTT	CASRSSGDTQYF
.	TRBV29-1	TRBJ2-1	many	TGCAGCGTTGGGGATGAGGGAGCCTACAATGAGCAGTTCTTC	CSVGDEGAYNEQFF
TRBD2	TRBV2	TRBJ2-1	many	TGTGCCAGCGGGTCCGGGACTAGAGGCAATGAGCAGTTCTTC	CASGSGTRGNEQFF
TRBD2	TRBV5-6	TRBJ2-5	few	TGTGCCAGCAGCTCCGGGACTAGCGGGGGGCCGGAGACCCAGTACTTC	CASSSGTSGGPETQYF
TRBD2	TRBV20-1	TRBJ2-7	.	TGCAGTGCGGGGACTAGCGGGAGGTTCTACGAGCAGTACTTC	CSAGTSGRFYEQYF
TRBD2	TRBV10-3	TRBJ2-3	few	TGTGCCATCAGTGACCGCCTGGGACTAGCGGGGGGGCTCCAGTCAGATACGCAGTATTTT	CAISDRLGLAGGLQSDTQYF
TRBD1	TRBV6-1	TRBJ2-1	many	TGTGCCAGCAGTCCGTCCGGGACAGGGAAAAATGAGCAGTTCTTC	CASSPSGTGKNEQFF
.	TRBV11-2	TRBJ2-1	few	TGTGCCAGCTCAATAACCTACAATGAGCAGTTCTTC	CASSITYNEQFF
TRBD1	TRBV15	TRBJ1-1	many	TGTGCCACCCAGGGGGGTGGGACTGAAGCTTTCTTT	CATQGGGTEAFF